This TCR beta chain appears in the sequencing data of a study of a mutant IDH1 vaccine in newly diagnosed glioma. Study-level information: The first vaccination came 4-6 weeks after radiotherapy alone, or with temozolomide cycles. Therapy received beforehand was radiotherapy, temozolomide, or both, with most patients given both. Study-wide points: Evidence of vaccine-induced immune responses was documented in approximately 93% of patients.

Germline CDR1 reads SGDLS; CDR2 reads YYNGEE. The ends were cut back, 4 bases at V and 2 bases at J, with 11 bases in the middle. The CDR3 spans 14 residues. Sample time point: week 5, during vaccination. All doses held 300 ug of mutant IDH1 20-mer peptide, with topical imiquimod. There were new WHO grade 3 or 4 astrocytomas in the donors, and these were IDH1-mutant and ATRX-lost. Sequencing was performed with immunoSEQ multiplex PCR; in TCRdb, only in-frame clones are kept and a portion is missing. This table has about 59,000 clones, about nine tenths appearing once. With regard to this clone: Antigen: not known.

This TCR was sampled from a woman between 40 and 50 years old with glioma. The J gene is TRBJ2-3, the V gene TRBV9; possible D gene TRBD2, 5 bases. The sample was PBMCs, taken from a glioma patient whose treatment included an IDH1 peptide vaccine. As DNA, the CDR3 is TGTGCCAGCAGCCCAAAAGCGGCCACAGATACGCAGTATTTT. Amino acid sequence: CASSPKAATDTQYF.